The 10 T cell receptor beta chains below come from one sample, sequenced in a study of CD8 T cells in ankylosing spondylitis. One entry per CDR3 protein results from TCRdb running MiXCR on the 5' RACE reads. The sample lists roughly 180,000 distinct CDR3 sequences, 9.5% to 13% occurring once. The source material was blood, either unsorted or a sorted T cell fraction (not recorded which). The receptors were sampled from a male donor with ankylosing spondylitis or in good health (not recorded which).

This clonotype was observed at least ten times. This chain's CDR3 is CASSLHEQFF. The CDR3 bases are TGTGCCAGCAGTCTCCATGAGCAGTTCTTC. V is TRBV2 and J is TRBJ2-1; no firm D call. CDR3 length: 10 amino acids. Trimming left V 5 bases short and J 8 bases short, with 4 bases between. The germline V gene has CDR1 SNHLY and CDR2 FYNNEI.

In its sample, this clonotype was seen many times. This chain uses TRBV5-1 with TRBJ2-2; TRBD2 might be the D (6 bases). CDR3 length: 15 amino acids. V was pared by 0 bases and J by 4 bases, with 10 bases between. In germline, CDR1 is SGHRS, CDR2 YFSETQ. CDR3 loop: CASSLALGGTGELFF. Written as DNA, the CDR3 is TGCGCCAGCAGCTTGGCCCTGGGGGGCACCGGGGAGCTGTTTTTT. Full variable domain (rest looked up from reference TRBV5-1 and TRBJ2-2): KAGVTQTPRYLIKTRGQQVTLSCSPISGHRSVSWYQQTPGQGLQFLFEYFSETQRNKGNFPGRFSGRQFSNSRSEMNVSTLELGDSALYLCASSLALGGTGELFFGEGSRLTVL.

This clonotype has ten or more counts. The chain has TRBV15 and TRBJ2-7; D uncertain. The CDR3 is made up of 16 amino acids. V was pared by 0 bases and J by 2 bases, with 14 bases between. From germline, CDR1 is LNHNV and CDR2 YYDKDF (reference sequence). CDR3 region: CATSRDHGVHPYEQYF. In DNA form, the CDR3 reads TGTGCCACCAGCAGAGATCATGGAGTCCATCCCTACGAGCAGTACTTC.

This clonotype was seen ten or more times. The chain carries TRBV6-1 and TRBJ1-5; D is unresolved. The germline V and J ends were trimmed by 8 bases and 1 base, with 15 bases remaining between them. CDR3 length equals 15 residues. CDR1 is MNHNS, CDR2 SASEGT, per germline. The DNA for the CDR3 is TGTGCCAGCTCCCCGTCTGGAGGAAGCAATCAGCCCCAGCATTTT. Residues: CASSPSGGSNQPQHF.

This clonotype was counted ten times or more. The chain links TRBV5-5 to TRBJ2-1, with D unclear. Trimming took 4 bases from V and 9 from J, leaving 14 bases between them. The germline V gene has CDR1 SGHKS and CDR2 YYEKEE (reference sequence). The length of the CDR3 is 13 residues. CDR3 nucleotides: TGTGCCAGCAGCCCCGGGTGGGCAGGTGAGCAGTTCTTC. It yields the protein CASSPGWAGEQFF.

The chain uses TRBV7-9 and TRBJ2-1, with TRBD2 matching 8 bases. CDR3 length: 16 residues. Germline V CDR1 and CDR2: SEHNR, FQNEAQ (reference sequence). Germline trimming cut 5 bases from V and 0 bases from J; bases unmatched to any gene: 6. The CDR3 nucleotides read TGTGCCAGCAGCGGCTTAGCGGGGAGCTCCTACAATGAGCAGTTCTTC. Translation gives CASSGLAGSSYNEQFF.

This clonotype was found many times. The V and J genes are TRBV5-1 and TRBJ2-4; D gene uncertain. Germline assignment: CDR1 SGHRS and CDR2 YFSETQ. The CDR3 spans 14 residues. Trimming shortened V by 2 bases and J by 0 bases, and 6 bases separated the two germline ends. CDR3 coding DNA: TGCGCCAGCAGCTTAGGTCTAGCCAAAAACATTCAGTACTTC. This codes for CASSLGLAKNIQYF.

This clonotype was counted many times. The chain joins TRBV12-3 or TRBV12-4 to TRBJ2-2; 8 bases fit TRBD1. V dropped 0 bases and J dropped 6; count of bases not matched to a gene: 6. The CDR3 sequence is 16 residues long. The CDR3 protein is CASSLALTGEAGELFF. The DNA of the CDR3 is TGTGCCAGCAGTTTAGCCTTGACAGGGGAGGCCGGGGAGCTGTTTTTT.

This clonotype was seen ten or more times. V usage is TRBV6-1 and J usage is TRBJ2-7, with 12 positions matching TRBD2. This CDR3 spans 17 amino acids. J gave up 4 bases and V 5 bases, and 12 bases lay outside the gene matches. CDR1 and CDR2 from the germline V gene are MNHNS and SASEGT. The DNA of the CDR3 is TGTGCCAGCAGTACCACCATGACTAGCGGGAGTTCGTACGAGCAGTACTTC. Translated, it gives CASSTTMTSGSSYEQYF.

This clonotype was counted ten times or more. The J gene is TRBJ2-1, the V gene TRBV28; D possibly uses TRBD1 or TRBD2 (5 bases each). From germline, CDR1 is MDHEN and CDR2 SYDVKM. This CDR3 is built from 15 residues. V lost 9 bases, J lost 6 bases, and 21 bases lay in between. The CDR3 loop is CASDSFGTPGNEQFF. DNA for the CDR3: TGTGCCAGTGATTCGTTCGGGACCCCGGGCAATGAGCAGTTCTTC.